This T cell receptor beta chain was sequenced in a study of cytomegalovirus exposure and HLA in healthy donors. Findings and caveats of the study: High specificity and sensitivity for cytomegalovirus status were reported for the classifier. Another analysis was done later, and it associated roughly 15,000 TCR beta sequences with HLA alleles at 0.05 false discovery rate. Fewer N-insertions (relative to the 666-donor mean) were reportedly seen in an Asian-associated ancestry cluster in a later analysis.

The CDR3 spans 14 residues. In germline, CDR1 is ENHRY, CDR2 SYGVKD. Primers included in the PCR were 60 Vbeta and 13 Jbeta primers. Clones were sequenced by immunoSEQ multiplex PCR, and TCRdb holds only the in-frame ones, with some missing. The data show 130,000 or so clones, and the top ten clones hold about 2.2%. Comment on this clone: The antigen is not known. One end of the junction is discordant with germline, which a read error may explain.

The sample consisted of PBMCs. This clonotype originated in a woman aged 18-35 years in good health and CMV-seronegative. This sequence joins TRBV10-3 and TRBJ2-7, with 9 bases matching TRBD1. In DNA form, the CDR3 reads TGTGCCAGCAGTTACTTGGGACAGGGTTACGAGCAGTACTTC. Its protein product is CASSYLGQGYEQYF.